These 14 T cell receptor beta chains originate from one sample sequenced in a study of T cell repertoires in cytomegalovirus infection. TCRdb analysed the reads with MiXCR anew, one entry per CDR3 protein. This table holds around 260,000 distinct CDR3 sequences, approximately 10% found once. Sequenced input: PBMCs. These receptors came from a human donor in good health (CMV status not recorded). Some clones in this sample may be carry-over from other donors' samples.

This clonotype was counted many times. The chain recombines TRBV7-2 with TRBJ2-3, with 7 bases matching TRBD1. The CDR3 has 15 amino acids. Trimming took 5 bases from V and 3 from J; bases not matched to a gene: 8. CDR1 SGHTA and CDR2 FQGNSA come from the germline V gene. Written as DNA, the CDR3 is TGTGCCAGCAGCCGGGGACAGATTCTGACAGATACGCAGTATTTT. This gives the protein CASSRGQILTDTQYF. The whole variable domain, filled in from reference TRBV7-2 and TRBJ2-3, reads GAGVSQSPSNKVTEKGKDVELRCDPISGHTALYWYRQSLGQGLEFLIYFQGNSAPDKSGLPSDRFSAERTGGSVSTLTIQRTQQEDSAVYLCASSRGQILTDTQYFGPGTRLTVL.

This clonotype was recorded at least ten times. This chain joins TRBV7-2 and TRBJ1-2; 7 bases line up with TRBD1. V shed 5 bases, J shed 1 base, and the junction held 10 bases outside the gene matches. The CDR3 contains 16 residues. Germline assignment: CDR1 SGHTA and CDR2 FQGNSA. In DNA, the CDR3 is TGTGCCAGCAGCCCCAGCATGGACAGGAATAACTATGGCTACACCTTC. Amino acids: CASSPSMDRNNYGYTF. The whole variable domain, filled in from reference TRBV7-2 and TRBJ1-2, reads GAGVSQSPSNKVTEKGKDVELRCDPISGHTALYWYRQSLGQGLEFLIYFQGNSAPDKSGLPSDRFSAERTGGSVSTLTIQRTQQEDSAVYLCASSPSMDRNNYGYTFGSGTRLTVV.

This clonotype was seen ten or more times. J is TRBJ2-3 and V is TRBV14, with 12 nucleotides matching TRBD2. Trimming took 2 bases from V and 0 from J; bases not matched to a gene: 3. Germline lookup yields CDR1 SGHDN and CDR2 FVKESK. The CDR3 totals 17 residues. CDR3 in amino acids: CASSQWTSGKSTDTQYF. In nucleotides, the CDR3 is TGTGCCAGCAGCCAATGGACTAGCGGGAAAAGCACAGATACGCAGTATTTT. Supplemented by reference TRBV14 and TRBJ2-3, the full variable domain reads EAGVTQFPSHSVIEKGQTVTLRCDPISGHDNLYWYRRVMGKEIKFLLHFVKESKQDESGMPNNRFLAERTGGTYSTLKVQPAELEDSGVYFCASSQWTSGKSTDTQYFGPGTRLTVL.

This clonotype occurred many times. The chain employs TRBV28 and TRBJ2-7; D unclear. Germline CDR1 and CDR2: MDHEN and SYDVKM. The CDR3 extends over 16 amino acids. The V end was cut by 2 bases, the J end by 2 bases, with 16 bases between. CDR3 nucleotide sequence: TGTGCCAGCAGTTTAGGGGTCAAACGAAGACCCTACGAGCAGTACTTC. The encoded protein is CASSLGVKRRPYEQYF.

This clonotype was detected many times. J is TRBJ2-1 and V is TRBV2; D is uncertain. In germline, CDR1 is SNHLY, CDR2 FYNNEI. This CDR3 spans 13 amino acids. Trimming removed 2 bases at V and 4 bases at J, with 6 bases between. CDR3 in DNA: TGTGCCAGCAGTGAACTAGGTTACAATGAGCAGTTCTTC. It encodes CASSELGYNEQFF.

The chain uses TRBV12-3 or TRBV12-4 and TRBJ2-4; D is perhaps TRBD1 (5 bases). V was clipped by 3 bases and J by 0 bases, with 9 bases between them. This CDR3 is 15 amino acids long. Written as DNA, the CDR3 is TGTGCCAGCAGTTTTCAGGGCCTAGCCAAAAACATTCAGTACTTC. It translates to CASSFQGLAKNIQYF.

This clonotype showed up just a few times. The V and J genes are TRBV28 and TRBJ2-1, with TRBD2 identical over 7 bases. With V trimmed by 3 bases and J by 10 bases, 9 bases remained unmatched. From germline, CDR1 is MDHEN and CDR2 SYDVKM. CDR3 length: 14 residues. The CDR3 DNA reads TGTGCCAGCAGTTTGGGCGGGGGAAGGGAGGAGCAGTTCTTC. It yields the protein CASSLGGGREEQFF.

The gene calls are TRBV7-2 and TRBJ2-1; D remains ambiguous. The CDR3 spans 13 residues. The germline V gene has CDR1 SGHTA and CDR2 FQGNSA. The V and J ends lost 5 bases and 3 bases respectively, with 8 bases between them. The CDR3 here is CASSELVYNEQFF. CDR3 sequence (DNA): TGTGCCAGCAGCGAACTGGTCTACAATGAGCAGTTCTTC. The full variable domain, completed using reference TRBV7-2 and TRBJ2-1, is GAGVSQSPSNKVTEKGKDVELRCDPISGHTALYWYRQSLGQGLEFLIYFQGNSAPDKSGLPSDRFSAERTGGSVSTLTIQRTQQEDSAVYLCASSELVYNEQFFGPGTRLTVL.

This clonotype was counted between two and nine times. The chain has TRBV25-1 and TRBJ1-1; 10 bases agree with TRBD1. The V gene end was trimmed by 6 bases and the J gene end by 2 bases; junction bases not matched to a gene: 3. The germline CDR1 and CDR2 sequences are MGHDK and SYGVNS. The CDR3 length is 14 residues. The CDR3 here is CASRSTGGNTEAFF. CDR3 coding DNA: TGTGCCAGCAGATCGACAGGGGGCAACACTGAAGCTTTCTTT.

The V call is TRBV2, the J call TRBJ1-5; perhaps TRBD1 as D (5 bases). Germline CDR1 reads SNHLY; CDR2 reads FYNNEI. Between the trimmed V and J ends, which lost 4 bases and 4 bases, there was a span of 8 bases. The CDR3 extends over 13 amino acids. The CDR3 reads CASSGDANQPQHF. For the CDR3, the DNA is TGTGCCAGCAGTGGGGACGCAAATCAGCCCCAGCATTTT.

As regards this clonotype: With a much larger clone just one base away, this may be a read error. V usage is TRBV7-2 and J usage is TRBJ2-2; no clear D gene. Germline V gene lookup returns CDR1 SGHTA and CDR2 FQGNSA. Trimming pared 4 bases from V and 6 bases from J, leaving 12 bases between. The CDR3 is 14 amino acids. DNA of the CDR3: TGTGCCAGCAGCTCTAGATTGGGGTCCGGGGAGCTGTTTTTT. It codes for CASSSRLGSGELFF.

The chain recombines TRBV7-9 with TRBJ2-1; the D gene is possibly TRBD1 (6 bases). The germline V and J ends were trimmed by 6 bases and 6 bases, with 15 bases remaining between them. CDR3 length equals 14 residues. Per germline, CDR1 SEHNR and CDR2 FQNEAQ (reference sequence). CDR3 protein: CASRLPEGVNEQFF. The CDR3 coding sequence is TGTGCCAGCAGATTGCCAGAGGGGGTCAATGAGCAGTTCTTC.

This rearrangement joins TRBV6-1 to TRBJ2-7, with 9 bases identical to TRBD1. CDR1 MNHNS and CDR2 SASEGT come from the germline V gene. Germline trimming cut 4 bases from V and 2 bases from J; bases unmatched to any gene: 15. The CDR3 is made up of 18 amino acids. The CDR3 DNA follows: TGTGCCAGCAGTGGAGTTGGACAGGGGACCCCTCGGCCCTACGAGCAGTACTTC. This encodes CASSGVGQGTPRPYEQYF.

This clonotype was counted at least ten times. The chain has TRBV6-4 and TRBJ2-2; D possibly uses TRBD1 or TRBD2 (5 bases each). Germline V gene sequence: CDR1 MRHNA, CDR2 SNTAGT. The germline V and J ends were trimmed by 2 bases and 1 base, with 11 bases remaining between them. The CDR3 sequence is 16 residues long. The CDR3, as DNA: TGTGCCAGCAGTGACATAGGGACCGGGAACACCGGGGAGCTGTTTTTT. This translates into CASSDIGTGNTGELFF.